This T cell receptor (beta chain) was captured in a study of T cell responses to AZD1222 COVID-19 vaccine. A word on this clone: Its antigen is currently unknown.

Only in-frame clones appear in the TCRdb table, and some are missing; sequencing was by immunoSEQ multiplex PCR. The repertoire holds tens of thousands of clones, approximately 80% seen once, with roughly 3.5% in the top ten. Whole-study results and caveats: With two AZD1222 doses given, Spike-specific TCR breadth and depth both rose.

The sample was peripheral blood, taken 28 days after the second AZD1222 dose. The receptor was derived from an adult who received the AZD1222 COVID-19 vaccine.

The CDR3 bases are TGTGCCAGCAGGGGACAGGGGGACTATAATTCACCCCTCCACTTT. Protein product: CASRGQGDYNSPLHF. The chain couples TRBV7-9 to TRBJ1-6, with 11 bases that match TRBD1. The germline V gene has CDR1 SEHNR and CDR2 FQNEAQ (reference sequence). The CDR3 is 15 residues long. V shed 6 bases, J shed 3 bases, and the junction held 1 base outside the gene matches.